This T cell receptor beta chain was observed in a study of control samples from healthy donors and cancer patients (dated by TCRdb to the early 2020s). Of note for this clone: What antigen it recognizes has not been identified. There are no base qualities to consult, and no much larger clone falls within one base.

From the germline V gene, CDR1 is SGHDT and CDR2 is YYEEEE. Spanning cysteine to phenylalanine, the CDR3 consists of 14 amino acids. Solely the CDR3 DNA is kept, with 42 bases framed from the first base. Relative to germline, V is 0 bases shorter and J is 0 bases shorter, with 6 bases between their ends. The library was made by the immunoSEQ multiplex PCR assay. TCRdb obtained this table from immuneACCESS and retained in-frame rearrangements with V and J assigned. These tables miss some clones; where compared with another copy, unresolved V genes account for less than half of the shortfall, and the remainder is unexplained. This sample gives about 150,000 clones in total; 88% of them show up just once. Roughly 1.7% of the sample lies in the top ten.

The chain couples TRBV5-6 to TRBJ1-1; the best D guess is TRBD1, with 5 bases matching. Sequences were obtained from blood. The TCR sequence derives from a man aged 18 to 29 in good health. The DNA is as follows: TGTGCCAGCAGCTTGGGCAGGGTGAACACTGAAGCTTTCTTT. Translation gives CASSLGRVNTEAFF.